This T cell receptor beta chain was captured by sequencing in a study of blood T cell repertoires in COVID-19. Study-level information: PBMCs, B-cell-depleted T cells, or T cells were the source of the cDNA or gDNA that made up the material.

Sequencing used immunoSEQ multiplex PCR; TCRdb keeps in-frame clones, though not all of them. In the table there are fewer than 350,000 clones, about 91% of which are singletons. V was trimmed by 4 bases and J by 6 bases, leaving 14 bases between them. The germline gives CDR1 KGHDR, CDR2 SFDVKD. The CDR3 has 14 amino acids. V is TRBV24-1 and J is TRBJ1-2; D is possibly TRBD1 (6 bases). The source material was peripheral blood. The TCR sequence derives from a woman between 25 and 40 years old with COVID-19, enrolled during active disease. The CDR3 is CATSEDDRLDGYTF. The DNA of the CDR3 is TGTGCCACCAGTGAGGATGACAGGCTCGATGGCTACACCTTC.